Included here is one TCR beta chain sequence, with context. This sample is part of a study of T cell changes during pregnancy in multiple sclerosis. The CDR3 has 14 amino acids. Germline assignment: CDR1 SGHRS and CDR2 YFSETQ. The J segment lost 2 bases and the V segment lost 4 bases, leaving 2 bases of the junction unmatched. Clones were read by immunoSEQ multiplex PCR, and TCRdb kept only the in-frame ones, dropping some. The sample consists of 60,000 or so clones, just under 90% of them appearing once. The specimen sequenced was peripheral blood from another person, used as feeder cells. This chain uses TRBV5-1 with TRBJ2-5, with 10 positions matching TRBD1. This sequence originates from a human donor whose cells served as feeder cells for cultures in a pregnancy study. The CDR3 nucleotides are TGCGCCAGCAGCCGGACAGGGGGTCAAGAGACCCAGTACTTC. It is translated as CASSRTGGQETQYF. The complete variable domain, with remaining parts taken from reference TRBV5-1 and TRBJ2-5, reads KAGVTQTPRYLIKTRGQQVTLSCSPISGHRSVSWYQQTPGQGLQFLFEYFSETQRNKGNFPGRFSGRQFSNSRSEMNVSTLELGDSALYLCASSRTGGQETQYFGPGTRLLVL.